The clone carrying this T cell receptor beta chain was counted ten times or more. The sample is drawn from a study of metastatic and nonmetastatic thyroid tumors. Across the study: Blood and tumor or nodule tissue repertoires from malignant and benign thyroid patients were compared.

The V gene lost 6 bases and the J gene lost 5 bases, with 11 bases spanning the gap. In germline, CDR1 is MNHNS, CDR2 SASEGT. The length of the CDR3 is 13 residues. The entire patient cohort was treatment-naive prior to thyroid surgery. MiXCR reprocessed the PCR reads for TCRdb. Of 25,000 to 40,000 clones listed, roughly 20% were seen once; the top ten hold roughly 22%. The receptor's source is a female donor with papillary thyroid cancer or a benign thyroid nodule (not recorded which). Some clones in this sample may be carry-over from other donors' samples. The chain carries TRBV6-1 and TRBJ1-5; D call uncertain. What was sequenced was blood. CDR3 DNA: TGTGCCAGCAGGGTGACGTTGGATCAGCCCCAGCATTTT. It encodes CASRVTLDQPQHF.